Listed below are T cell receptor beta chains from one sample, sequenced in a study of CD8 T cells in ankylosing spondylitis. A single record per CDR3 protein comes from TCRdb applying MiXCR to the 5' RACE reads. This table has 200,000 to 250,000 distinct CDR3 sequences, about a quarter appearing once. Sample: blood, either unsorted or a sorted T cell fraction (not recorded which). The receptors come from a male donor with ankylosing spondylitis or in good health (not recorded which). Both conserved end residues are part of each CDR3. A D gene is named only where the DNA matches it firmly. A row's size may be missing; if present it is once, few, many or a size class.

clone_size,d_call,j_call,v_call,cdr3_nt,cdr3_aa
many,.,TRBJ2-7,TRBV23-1,TGCGCCAACGCGGACAGACCCACCCTACGAGCGGACTTTGGGTACTTC,CANADRPTLRADFGYF
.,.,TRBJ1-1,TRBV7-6,TGTGCCAGCAGCTTAGATCTGGGTTGGGGCACTGAAGCTTTCTTT,CASSLDLGWGTEAFF
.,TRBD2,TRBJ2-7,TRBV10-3,TGTGCCACACAGCCGGGGACTAGCGGCTACGAGCAGTACTTC,CATQPGTSGYEQYF
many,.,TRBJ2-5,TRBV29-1,TGCAGCGTTGAAGCCCCGGCGGACCAAGAGACCCAGTACTTC,CSVEAPADQETQYF
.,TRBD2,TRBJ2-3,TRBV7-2,TGTGCCAGCAGCTTAACAGCGGGAGGGTTGGATACGCAGTATTTT,CASSLTAGGLDTQYF
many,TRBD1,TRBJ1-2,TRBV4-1,TGCGCCAGCAGCCAAGTTAAAGGGGGCCCTTCATTC,CASSQVKGGPSF
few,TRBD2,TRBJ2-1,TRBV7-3,TGTGCCAGCAGCCTCCTACTAGCGGGACTCCATGAGCAGTTCTTC,CASSLLLAGLHEQFF
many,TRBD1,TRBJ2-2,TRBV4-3,TGCGCCAGCAGCCAAGAAGGGGGCAGGGGCGGGGAGCTGTTTTTT,CASSQEGGRGGELFF
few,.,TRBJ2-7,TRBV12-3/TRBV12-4,TGTGCCAGCAGTTCCGGACAGCGATCCTACGAGCAGTACTTC,CASSSGQRSYEQYF
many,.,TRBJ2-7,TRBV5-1,TGCGCCAGCAGCTTCGACACGCAACAGTACTTC,CASSFDTQQYF
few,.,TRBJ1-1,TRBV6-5,TGTGCCAGCAGTTACCTGGGATCCCTAGGGGTTGAAGCTTTCTTT,CASSYLGSLGVEAFF
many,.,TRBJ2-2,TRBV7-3,TGTGCCAGCAGCTTAACCATGCTAAGGCGGTGTGGGGAATACACCGGGGAGCTGTTTTTT,CASSLTMLRRCGEYTGELFF
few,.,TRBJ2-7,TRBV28,TGTGCCAGCAGTACTCTGGGTGCAGGCCGCTACGAGCAGTACTTC,CASSTLGAGRYEQYF
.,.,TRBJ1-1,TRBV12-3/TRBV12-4,TGTGCCAGCAGTTTCGGGAGATCTAAGAACACTGAAGCTTTCTTT,CASSFGRSKNTEAFF
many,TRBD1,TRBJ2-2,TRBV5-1,TGCGCCAGCAGCTTGTGGACAGGGAGCGCCGGGGAGCTGTTTTTT,CASSLWTGSAGELFF
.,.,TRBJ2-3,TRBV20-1,TGCAGTGCCATCCGTCCCGCGGTAGGGGGAAGCACAGATACGCAGTATTTT,CSAIRPAVGGSTDTQYF
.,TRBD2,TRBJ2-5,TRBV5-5,TGTGCCAGCAGCATCCTAGCGGGAAGAGAGACCCAGTACTTC,CASSILAGRETQYF
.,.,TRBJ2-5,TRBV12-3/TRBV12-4,TGTGCCACCACTCCGGGACTCCGCGAGACCCAGTACTTC,CATTPGLRETQYF
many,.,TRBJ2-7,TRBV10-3,TGTGCCATCAGGGACGGGGGACAAACCTACGAGCAGTACTTC,CAIRDGGQTYEQYF
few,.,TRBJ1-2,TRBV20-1,TGCAGTGCTAGCAAAGAGACTAACTATGGCTACACCTTC,CSASKETNYGYTF
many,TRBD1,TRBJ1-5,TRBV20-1,TGCAGCCTACAGGGGGCCAGCAATCAGCCCCAGCATTTT,CSLQGASNQPQHF
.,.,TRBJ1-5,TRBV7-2,TGTGCCAGCAGTCAGGGGTCAACCGAGGGGCAACAGCCCCAGCATTTT,CASSQGSTEGQQPQHF
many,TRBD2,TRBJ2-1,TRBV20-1,TGCAGTGCGAAGAGGACTAGCGGGAACAATGAGCAGTTCTTC,CSAKRTSGNNEQFF
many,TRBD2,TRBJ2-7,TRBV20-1,TGCAGTGCCCAGCTTGGGGCGGGAGGTCACGAGCAGTACTTC,CSAQLGAGGHEQYF
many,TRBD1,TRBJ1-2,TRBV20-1,TGCAGTGCGAGGACAGGGGGCAAATATGGCTACACCTTC,CSARTGGKYGYTF
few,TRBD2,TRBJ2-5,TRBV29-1,TGCAGCGTGCAAGGGGCTAGCGGCACCCAGTACTTC,CSVQGASGTQYF
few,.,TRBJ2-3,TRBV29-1,TGCAGCGTTGTGAGGGCAGGAGATACGCAGTATTTT,CSVVRAGDTQYF
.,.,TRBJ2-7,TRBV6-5,TGTGCCAGCAGTTACAGGGCGGGTGGGTTATACGAGCAGTACTTC,CASSYRAGGLYEQYF
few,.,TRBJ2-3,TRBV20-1,TGCAGTGCACCGTCTACGGGGGAGTGGACAGATACGCAGTATTTT,CSAPSTGEWTDTQYF
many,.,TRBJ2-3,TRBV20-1,TGCAGTGCTAGGAGGGACGGCACAGATACGCAGTATTTT,CSARRDGTDTQYF
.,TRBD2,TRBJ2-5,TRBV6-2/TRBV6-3,TGTGCCAGCCCATCGGGACTAGCGGCGTTTTCTCAAGAGACCCAGTACTTC,CASPSGLAAFSQETQYF
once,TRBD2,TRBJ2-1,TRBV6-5,TGTGCCAGCAGTTACGGGCTAGCGGGATATGCCCGGCATGAGCAGTTCTTC,CASSYGLAGYARHEQFF
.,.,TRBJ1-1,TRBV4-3,TGCGCCAGCAGCCAAAGAGGACAGAACACTGAAGCTTTCTTT,CASSQRGQNTEAFF
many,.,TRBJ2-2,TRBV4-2,TGTGCCAGCAGCCCAGATTTAGTCGGCACCGGGGAGCTGTTTTTT,CASSPDLVGTGELFF
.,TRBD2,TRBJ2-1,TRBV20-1,TGCAGTGCTAGAGATATGACTAGCGGGAGTCGAGGGACCCATGAGCAGTTCTTC,CSARDMTSGSRGTHEQFF
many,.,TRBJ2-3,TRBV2,TGTGCCAGCAGTGTAGCGGAAACCACAGATACGCAGTATTTT,CASSVAETTDTQYF
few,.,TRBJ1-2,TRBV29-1,TGCAGCGTTGACGTGGGGACAAACTATGGCTACACCTTC,CSVDVGTNYGYTF
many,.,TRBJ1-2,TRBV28,TGTGCCAGCAGTCCAACTCACGGACAGACCTCTAACTATGGCTACACCTTC,CASSPTHGQTSNYGYTF
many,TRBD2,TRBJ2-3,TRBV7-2,TGTGCCAGCAGCCTTACCGGGACTAGATCCACAGATACGCAGTATTTT,CASSLTGTRSTDTQYF
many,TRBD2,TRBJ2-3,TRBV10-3,TGTGCCACCAATTTTGGACTAGCGGAACCGCAGTATTTT,CATNFGLAEPQYF
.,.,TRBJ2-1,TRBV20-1,TGCAGTGCTATAGTTAACCGCTCCTACAATGAGCAGTTCTTC,CSAIVNRSYNEQFF
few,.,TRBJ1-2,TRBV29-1,TGCAGCGTTGAACACGGGCTGGGCTACACCTTC,CSVEHGLGYTF
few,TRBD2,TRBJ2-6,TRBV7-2,TGTGCCAGCAGCTTAGCTTCTACTAGCGGGAGGGCCCGGGATGGGGCCAACGTCCTGACTTTC,CASSLASTSGRARDGANVLTF
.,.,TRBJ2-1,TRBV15,TGTGCCACCAGCATTACTAGAAGTCACGTTGGCGAGCAGTTCTTC,CATSITRSHVGEQFF
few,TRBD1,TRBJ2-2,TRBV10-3,TGTGCCATCAGTCGAGGGGGCGCGAACACCGGGGAGCTGTTTTTT,CAISRGGANTGELFF
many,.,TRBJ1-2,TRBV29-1,TGCAGCGTTAACTCACGGTTTCTGGACTATGGCTACACCTTC,CSVNSRFLDYGYTF
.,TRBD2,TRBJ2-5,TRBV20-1,TGCAGTGCTAGAGTGGGCCTAGCGGGAAGGCAAGAGACCCAGTACTTC,CSARVGLAGRQETQYF
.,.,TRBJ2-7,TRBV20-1,TGCAGTGCTAGAGGCGGACCGGGATCCGGCTACGAGCAGTACTTC,CSARGGPGSGYEQYF
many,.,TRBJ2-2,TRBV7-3,TGTGCCAGCAGCTTAAATTCCGCCACCGGGGAGCTGTTTTTT,CASSLNSATGELFF
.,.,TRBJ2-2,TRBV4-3,TGCGCCAGCAGCCAAGCCCAGGGAGACACCGGGGAGCTGTTTTTT,CASSQAQGDTGELFF
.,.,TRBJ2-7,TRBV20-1,TGCAGTGCTAGATCCCGGTTGGCGGCCTCCTCCTACGAGCAGTACTTC,CSARSRLAASSYEQYF
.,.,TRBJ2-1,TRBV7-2,TGTGCCAGCAGGTTAGTGACGAACAATGAGCAGTTCTTC,CASRLVTNNEQFF
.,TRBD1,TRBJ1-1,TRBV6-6,TGTGCCAGCAGGGTACAGGGGGGGAACACTGAAGCTTTCTTT,CASRVQGGNTEAFF
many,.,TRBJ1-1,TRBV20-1,TGCAGTGCTAGAGACCAGACGGGGGGTACCACTGAAGCTTTCTTT,CSARDQTGGTTEAFF
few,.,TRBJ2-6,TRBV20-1,TGCAGTGCTAGGTTGGGCTCTGGGGCCAACGTCCTGACTTTC,CSARLGSGANVLTF
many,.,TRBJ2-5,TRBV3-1,TGTGCCAGCAGCCAATTAGAAGAGACCCAGTACTTC,CASSQLEETQYF
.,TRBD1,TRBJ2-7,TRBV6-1,TGTGCCAGCCGAGGACAGGATAACTACGAGCAGTACTTC,CASRGQDNYEQYF
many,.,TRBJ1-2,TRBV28,TGTGCCAGCAGTTTAACAGTCTATGGCTACACCTTC,CASSLTVYGYTF
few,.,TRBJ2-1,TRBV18,TGTGCCAGCTCACCGGGGGTAAGCTCCTACAATGAGCAGTTCTTC,CASSPGVSSYNEQFF